This is a list of T cell receptor beta chains from one sample in a study of multiple sclerosis patients with progressive multifocal leukoencephalopathy. The method was immunoSEQ multiplex PCR; TCRdb's version includes in-frame clones alone and lacks a portion of them. The table includes about 30,000 clones, approximately 92% detected once. The specimen sequenced was PBMCs. The source of these receptors is a man aged 30 to 45 with multiple sclerosis. CDR3s include the opening cysteine and the closing phenylalanine or tryptophan. Fields, in order: CDR3 DNA, CDR3 protein, CDR3 length, J gene, clone size, D gene, V gene. The D gene is left open where the match is weak. The listing skips clone size in some rows; elsewhere it reads once, few, many or a size class.

CDR3 DNA: TGCGCCAGCAGCCATGAATTGACAGGGAGGCTAGCGGGAGGGGACAATGAGCAGTTCTTC
CDR3 protein: CASSHELTGRLAGGDNEQFF
CDR3 length: 20
J gene: TRBJ2-1
clone size: NA
D gene: TRBD2
V gene: TRBV4-1

CDR3 DNA: TGTGCCAGCAGCAGCCGTGTGACCGGGACTAGCGGGAGGGAGGCCCCAGATACGCAGTATTTT
CDR3 protein: CASSSRVTGTSGREAPDTQYF
CDR3 length: 21
J gene: TRBJ2-3
clone size: NA
D gene: NA
V gene: TRBV21-1

CDR3 DNA: TGTGCCAGCAGCTTGAGTGAAGTTGGTGGCACTGAAGCTTTCTTT
CDR3 protein: CASSLSEVGGTEAFF
CDR3 length: 15
J gene: TRBJ1-1
clone size: NA
D gene: NA
V gene: TRBV7-2

CDR3 DNA: TGTGCCAGCAGCTGGACAGGGTTTTCCAATGAGCAGTTCTTC
CDR3 protein: CASSWTGFSNEQFF
CDR3 length: 14
J gene: TRBJ2-1
clone size: NA
D gene: TRBD1
V gene: TRBV5-6

CDR3 DNA: TGTGCCAGCAGCTTCCCCTCAGAAATTAGCAATCAGCCCCAGCATTTT
CDR3 protein: CASSFPSEISNQPQHF
CDR3 length: 16
J gene: TRBJ1-5
clone size: once
D gene: NA
V gene: TRBV5-8

CDR3 DNA: TGTGCCACCAGCAGAGATCCGGGGGAACTTAACTACAATGAGCAGTTCTTC
CDR3 protein: CATSRDPGELNYNEQFF
CDR3 length: 17
J gene: TRBJ2-1
clone size: NA
D gene: NA
V gene: TRBV15

CDR3 DNA: TGTGCCAGCAGCTTGTCCGGGAGCCCCTACAATGAGCAGTTCTTC
CDR3 protein: CASSLSGSPYNEQFF
CDR3 length: 15
J gene: TRBJ2-1
clone size: NA
D gene: NA
V gene: TRBV5-4

CDR3 DNA: TGTGCCTGGACTGCCACAGGCCCCTACGAGCAGTACTTC
CDR3 protein: CAWTATGPYEQYF
CDR3 length: 13
J gene: TRBJ2-7
clone size: NA
D gene: NA
V gene: TRBV30

CDR3 DNA: TGTGCCAGCTCACCGGGGGCAAGCACTGAAGCTTTCTTT
CDR3 protein: CASSPGASTEAFF
CDR3 length: 13
J gene: TRBJ1-1
clone size: NA
D gene: NA
V gene: TRBV18

CDR3 DNA: TGCGCCAGCAGCCAGGGGCTCACCGGGGAGCTGTTTTTT
CDR3 protein: CASSQGLTGELFF
CDR3 length: 13
J gene: TRBJ2-2
clone size: NA
D gene: NA
V gene: TRBV4-3

CDR3 DNA: TGTGCCAGCAGTGAATGGGGCCGGAGCTCCTACAATGAGCAGTTCTTC
CDR3 protein: CASSEWGRSSYNEQFF
CDR3 length: 16
J gene: TRBJ2-1
clone size: few
D gene: NA
V gene: TRBV25-1

CDR3 DNA: TGTGCCAGCAGCTTGTACCCCGCGACCGGGGAGCTGTTTTTT
CDR3 protein: CASSLYPATGELFF
CDR3 length: 14
J gene: TRBJ2-2
clone size: NA
D gene: NA
V gene: TRBV5-6

CDR3 DNA: TGCGCCAGCAGCCCCGAGGGGGCGGAAACCGGGGAGCTGTTTTTT
CDR3 protein: CASSPEGAETGELFF
CDR3 length: 15
J gene: TRBJ2-2
clone size: few
D gene: TRBD1
V gene: TRBV4-3

CDR3 DNA: TGTGCCAGTAGTATAACTGGGGTCTCTGGAAACACCATATATTTT
CDR3 protein: CASSITGVSGNTIYF
CDR3 length: 15
J gene: TRBJ1-3
clone size: NA
D gene: NA
V gene: TRBV19

CDR3 DNA: TGCGCCAGCAGCCCTCTAGCGGGATCCTACGAGCAGTACTTC
CDR3 protein: CASSPLAGSYEQYF
CDR3 length: 14
J gene: TRBJ2-7
clone size: NA
D gene: TRBD2
V gene: TRBV5-1

CDR3 DNA: TGTGCCAGCAGCTTAGCGGGGACAGGGAAAGAGACCCAGTACTTC
CDR3 protein: CASSLAGTGKETQYF
CDR3 length: 15
J gene: TRBJ2-5
clone size: NA
D gene: TRBD1
V gene: TRBV7-2

CDR3 DNA: TGCAGCGTTGAAAGTAAACAGGGCACCGGGGAGCTGTTTTTT
CDR3 protein: CSVESKQGTGELFF
CDR3 length: 14
J gene: TRBJ2-2
clone size: NA
D gene: NA
V gene: TRBV29-1

CDR3 DNA: TGCACCAGCAGCCAGGTTAGTGAAGCAGATACGCAGTATTTT
CDR3 protein: CTSSQVSEADTQYF
CDR3 length: 14
J gene: TRBJ2-3
clone size: NA
D gene: NA
V gene: TRBV1

CDR3 DNA: TGTGCCAGCAGAGGGACAGGGGGCGGGAGTGAAAAACTGTTTTTT
CDR3 protein: CASRGTGGGSEKLFF
CDR3 length: 15
J gene: TRBJ1-4
clone size: NA
D gene: TRBD1
V gene: TRBV6-6

CDR3 DNA: TGTGCCAGCTTTGGTTTCGGAGGGGGAAGAACTGAAGCTTTCTTT
CDR3 protein: CASFGFGGGRTEAFF
CDR3 length: 15
J gene: TRBJ1-1
clone size: NA
D gene: NA
V gene: TRBV6-5

CDR3 DNA: TGCGCCAGCAGCCTACGACTAGCGGGAGGGAGCTCCTACAATGAGCAGTTCTTC
CDR3 protein: CASSLRLAGGSSYNEQFF
CDR3 length: 18
J gene: TRBJ2-1
clone size: NA
D gene: TRBD2
V gene: TRBV5-1

CDR3 DNA: TGTGCCAGCAGTGGGACGTCGAGGGCCAACGTCCTGACTTTC
CDR3 protein: CASSGTSRANVLTF
CDR3 length: 14
J gene: TRBJ2-6
clone size: NA
D gene: NA
V gene: TRBV2

CDR3 DNA: TGCGCCAGCAGTGAAGGGGGACTAGCTGCCTACAATGAGCAGTTCTTC
CDR3 protein: CASSEGGLAAYNEQFF
CDR3 length: 16
J gene: TRBJ2-1
clone size: NA
D gene: TRBD2
V gene: TRBV4-1

CDR3 DNA: TGTGCCAGCAGCACCGGGACAGAGGTACTCGTAAACACCGGGGAGCTGTTTTTT
CDR3 protein: CASSTGTEVLVNTGELFF
CDR3 length: 18
J gene: TRBJ2-2
clone size: NA
D gene: TRBD1
V gene: TRBV7-9

CDR3 DNA: TGTGCCAGCAGCTTACTGGCTGTTGGAAACACCATATATTTT
CDR3 protein: CASSLLAVGNTIYF
CDR3 length: 14
J gene: TRBJ1-3
clone size: NA
D gene: NA
V gene: TRBV7-8

CDR3 DNA: TGTGCCAGCAGTTCCTGGACTAGCGGATCCTACGAGCAGTACTTC
CDR3 protein: CASSSWTSGSYEQYF
CDR3 length: 15
J gene: TRBJ2-7
clone size: NA
D gene: TRBD2
V gene: TRBV2

CDR3 DNA: TGTGCCAGCAGATCCTGGGGGACTAGCGGGAGTTCGGATACGCAGTATTTT
CDR3 protein: CASRSWGTSGSSDTQYF
CDR3 length: 17
J gene: TRBJ2-3
clone size: NA
D gene: TRBD2
V gene: TRBV5-6

CDR3 DNA: TGCGCCAGCAGCCAAGTGTCTAGCGGGGTCTACGAGCAGTACTTC
CDR3 protein: CASSQVSSGVYEQYF
CDR3 length: 15
J gene: TRBJ2-7
clone size: NA
D gene: TRBD2
V gene: TRBV4-3

CDR3 DNA: TGCGCCAGCAGCCAAGATCCAGCGGGCCTTTCCTACAATGAGCAGTTCTTC
CDR3 protein: CASSQDPAGLSYNEQFF
CDR3 length: 17
J gene: TRBJ2-1
clone size: once
D gene: NA
V gene: TRBV4-1

CDR3 DNA: TGTGCCAGCAGCTCTGACATCGTCGGCGGCTACACCTTC
CDR3 protein: CASSSDIVGGYTF
CDR3 length: 13
J gene: TRBJ1-2
clone size: NA
D gene: NA
V gene: TRBV13

CDR3 DNA: TGTGCCAGCAGCTCGACAGGGGGTTACACTGAAGCTTTCTTT
CDR3 protein: CASSSTGGYTEAFF
CDR3 length: 14
J gene: TRBJ1-1
clone size: NA
D gene: TRBD1
V gene: TRBV7-9

CDR3 DNA: TGCGCCAGCAGCTTGAGGCCGAACACCGGGGAGCTGTTTTTT
CDR3 protein: CASSLRPNTGELFF
CDR3 length: 14
J gene: TRBJ2-2
clone size: NA
D gene: NA
V gene: TRBV5-1

CDR3 DNA: TGTGCCAGCAGCTTGTCCGGAGCTGGGGCCAACGTCCTGACTTTC
CDR3 protein: CASSLSGAGANVLTF
CDR3 length: 15
J gene: TRBJ2-6
clone size: NA
D gene: NA
V gene: TRBV5-4

CDR3 DNA: TGTGCCAGCAGCGTTTTCCGGGAGACAGATACGCAGTATTTT
CDR3 protein: CASSVFRETDTQYF
CDR3 length: 14
J gene: TRBJ2-3
clone size: NA
D gene: NA
V gene: TRBV9

CDR3 DNA: TGTGCCAGCAGCTTATTTCCTGCAGATACGCAGTATTTT
CDR3 protein: CASSLFPADTQYF
CDR3 length: 13
J gene: TRBJ2-3
clone size: NA
D gene: NA
V gene: TRBV7-3

CDR3 DNA: TGTGCCACCAGCAGTCCCAAGGGGAGCTCCTACAATGAGCAGTTCTTC
CDR3 protein: CATSSPKGSSYNEQFF
CDR3 length: 16
J gene: TRBJ2-1
clone size: once
D gene: NA
V gene: TRBV15

CDR3 DNA: TGTGCCAGCAGCTTTTCTATTTCAGGGGGCATTGAAGCTTTCTTT
CDR3 protein: CASSFSISGGIEAFF
CDR3 length: 15
J gene: TRBJ1-1
clone size: NA
D gene: TRBD1
V gene: TRBV11-2

CDR3 DNA: TGTGCCAGCAGCTCCCGTGGCTCGAATGAAAAACTGTTTTTT
CDR3 protein: CASSSRGSNEKLFF
CDR3 length: 14
J gene: TRBJ1-4
clone size: NA
D gene: NA
V gene: TRBV11-3

CDR3 DNA: TGTGCCAGCAGTTTAGGTTCTAGCGGGAGTGGCGAGCAGTACTTC
CDR3 protein: CASSLGSSGSGEQYF
CDR3 length: 15
J gene: TRBJ2-7
clone size: NA
D gene: TRBD2
V gene: TRBV6-6

CDR3 DNA: TGCAGCATACACAGGGGAGGGTACGGTGAGCAGTTCTTC
CDR3 protein: CSIHRGGYGEQFF
CDR3 length: 13
J gene: TRBJ2-1
clone size: NA
D gene: NA
V gene: TRBV29-1

CDR3 DNA: TGTGCCAGCAGCTTAGCTAAGTCGAAGGCCTACGAGCAGTACTTC
CDR3 protein: CASSLAKSKAYEQYF
CDR3 length: 15
J gene: TRBJ2-7
clone size: NA
D gene: NA
V gene: TRBV7-2

CDR3 DNA: TGTGCCAGCAGCCCCACAGATACGCAGTATTTT
CDR3 protein: CASSPTDTQYF
CDR3 length: 11
J gene: TRBJ2-3
clone size: NA
D gene: NA
V gene: TRBV7-2

CDR3 DNA: TGTGCCTGGAGTGACCAGGGAGGGGACACTGAAGCTTTCTTT
CDR3 protein: CAWSDQGGDTEAFF
CDR3 length: 14
J gene: TRBJ1-1
clone size: NA
D gene: NA
V gene: TRBV30

CDR3 DNA: TGCAGCGTTTCCTTTACAGGGGGCCCATACAATGAGCAGTTCTTC
CDR3 protein: CSVSFTGGPYNEQFF
CDR3 length: 15
J gene: TRBJ2-1
clone size: NA
D gene: TRBD1
V gene: TRBV29-1

CDR3 DNA: TGTGCCAGCAGCGCCGAGAGCGGGAGGTACTACGAGCAGTACTTC
CDR3 protein: CASSAESGRYYEQYF
CDR3 length: 15
J gene: TRBJ2-7
clone size: NA
D gene: TRBD2
V gene: TRBV6-4